A selection of T cell receptor beta chains follows, all from one sample in a study of T cell responses to AZD1222 COVID-19 vaccine. Measured with immunoSEQ multiplex PCR; TCRdb has only the in-frame clones, and not every one. The sample includes about 110,000 clones, approximately 94% seen only once; the top ten take 2.9%. Sequences were derived from peripheral blood, sampled 28 days after the second AZD1222 dose. The receptor set was obtained from an adult who received the AZD1222 COVID-19 vaccine. CDR3s include the opening cysteine and the closing phenylalanine or tryptophan. A D gene is named only where the DNA matches it firmly. Not all rows give a size; the values are once, few, many and, for expanded clones, a class.

>TRBJ2-7|few|-|TRBV18
TGTGCCAGCTCACCAATGAATTCGGCCCAGGGCGACGAGCAGTACTTC
CASSPMNSAQGDEQYF
>TRBJ1-1|many|-|TRBV5-5
TGTGCCAGCAGCTTGGATTATCAGGTTTACACTGAAGCTTTCTTT
CASSLDYQVYTEAFF
>TRBJ1-2|-|-|TRBV6-2/TRBV6-3
TGTGCCAGCAGTTACCTGGTAAGGGAGAGCTACACCTTC
CASSYLVRESYTF
>TRBJ1-3|-|TRBD1|TRBV11-3
TGTGCCAGCAGCCCCCTCCCGGGACAGAGAATAGCCACCATATATTTT
CASSPLPGQRIATIYF
>TRBJ1-6|-|-|TRBV12-3/TRBV12-4
TGTGCCAGCAGTTTGAGGGATAGTTCACCCCTCCACTTT
CASSLRDSSPLHF
>TRBJ2-5|once|TRBD1|TRBV18
TGTGCCAGCTCACCAAACCCGACAGGGTCGTGGACCCAGTACTTC
CASSPNPTGSWTQYF
>TRBJ1-2|-|-|TRBV5-1
TGCGCCAGCAGCTTGGCGACAGCCGGGGATGGCTACACCTTC
CASSLATAGDGYTF
>TRBJ2-7|-|-|TRBV25-1
TGTGCCAGCAGTTCATTAGACCGCTACGAGCAGTACTTC
CASSSLDRYEQYF
>TRBJ1-5|-|-|TRBV19
TGTGCCAGTAATAAGTTAGCGGGCAATCAGCCCCAGCATTTT
CASNKLAGNQPQHF
>TRBJ2-5|-|-|TRBV11-3
TGTGCCAGCAGCTTATTCGCTGAAGCGGACCAGTACTTC
CASSLFAEADQYF
>TRBJ1-2|-|-|TRBV27
TGTGCCAGCAGTTTATCTATCACGGGGCAGGTTGGCTACACCTTC
CASSLSITGQVGYTF
>TRBJ1-6|-|-|TRBV5-1
TGCGCCAGCAGGTTGAGCGATTCACCCCTCCACTTT
CASRLSDSPLHF
>TRBJ1-4|-|TRBD1|TRBV6-6
TGTGCCAGCCGGACAGGGGGCAGTCGTTCTAATGAAAAACTGTTTTTT
CASRTGGSRSNEKLFF
>TRBJ2-1|-|TRBD1|TRBV4-1
TGCGCCAGCAGCCAAGCCGGGACAGGCTCAATTTTATGGTACAATGAGCAGTTCTTC
CASSQAGTGSILWYNEQFF
>TRBJ1-2|once|-|TRBV4-2
TGTGCCAGCAGCCAAATTGGGGGCTCAGGCACCTTC
CASSQIGGSGTF
>TRBJ2-7|-|-|TRBV3-1/TRBV3-2
TGTGCCAGCAGCCCCGGGTACGAGCAGTACTTC
CASSPGYEQYF
>TRBJ2-7|few|-|TRBV7-8
TGTGCCAGCAGCATACCTCTAACGGGACCCTACGAGCAGTACTTC
CASSIPLTGPYEQYF
>TRBJ1-2|-|-|TRBV28
TGTGCCAGCAGCCGACAGGCCCTTGGCTACACCTTC
CASSRQALGYTF
>TRBJ1-2|once|TRBD1|TRBV29-1
TGCAGCGTTGGCCGGGACAGCCCCCTTGGCTACACCTTC
CSVGRDSPLGYTF
>TRBJ1-3|-|-|TRBV4-1
TGCGCCAGCAGCCAAGTGGGACTCAGCCCTGGAAACACCATATATTTT
CASSQVGLSPGNTIYF
>TRBJ1-6|-|TRBD1|TRBV5-1
TGCGCCAGCAGCCAGGGACAGGGCGGTTCCTCCTATAATTCACCCCTCCACTTT
CASSQGQGGSSYNSPLHF
>TRBJ2-1|-|TRBD2|TRBV18
TGTGCCAGCTCACCGACCGGGACTAGGCTAAATGAGCAGTTCTTC
CASSPTGTRLNEQFF
>TRBJ2-2|-|TRBD1|TRBV5-1
TGCGCCAGCAGCTTGAGGGGACAGGGGCTCGGGGAGCTGTTTTTT
CASSLRGQGLGELFF
>TRBJ1-3|-|-|TRBV6-5
TGTGCCAGCAGGCCTCAGTTCTCTGGAAACACCATATATTTT
CASRPQFSGNTIYF
>TRBJ1-2|-|TRBD1|TRBV2
TGTGCCAGGACCAGGGGACAGGGGGCGAGGTATGGCTACACCTTC
CARTRGQGARYGYTF
>TRBJ2-6|-|-|TRBV5-4
TGTGCCAGCAGCTTGATGGCAGACTATACCTCTGGGGCCAACGTCCTGACTTTC
CASSLMADYTSGANVLTF
>TRBJ2-3|-|-|TRBV2
TGTGCCAGCAGTGGAAACAGGGCGGACAAAGACACAGATACGCAGTATTTT
CASSGNRADKDTDTQYF
>TRBJ2-1|-|-|TRBV6-5
TGTGCCAGCAGAATTTCCGGGATCTACAATGAGCAGTTCTTC
CASRISGIYNEQFF
>TRBJ1-1|-|-|TRBV9
TGTGCCAGCAGCGTAGGGGATGAAGCTTTCTTT
CASSVGDEAFF
>TRBJ1-6|medium-sized|-|TRBV20-1
TGCAGTGCTAGTCCGGGGTGGGATGTGGGATATAATTCACCCCTCCACTTT
CSASPGWDVGYNSPLHF
>TRBJ1-2|-|TRBD1|TRBV7-9
TGTGCCAGCAGCCGGGACAGGGGTTACTATGGCTACACCTTC
CASSRDRGYYGYTF
>TRBJ1-5|-|-|TRBV19
TGTGCCAGTAGCCTACTTGGGGGGGATCAGCCCCAGCATTTT
CASSLLGGDQPQHF
>TRBJ1-2|once|-|TRBV6-6
TGTGCCAGCAGTTACTCCTCAGGGGCCGGAGGCTACACCTTC
CASSYSSGAGGYTF
>TRBJ1-1|-|-|TRBV19
TGTGCCAGTATAGGGACGGGCAAGGGGCAGTTCTCAACTGAAGCTTTCTTT
CASIGTGKGQFSTEAFF
>TRBJ2-6|-|TRBD2|TRBV6-6
TGTGCCAGCAGTCCATCCTGGGGGGGCTCTGGGGCCAACGTCCTGACTTTC
CASSPSWGGSGANVLTF
>TRBJ1-6|-|-|TRBV12-2
TGTGCAAGTCGCCTCGGGAGAGGGGGCACGAATTCACCCCTCCACTTT
CASRLGRGGTNSPLHF
>TRBJ1-1|-|-|TRBV2
TGTGCCAGCAGTCCAACCCAGGGAATCACTGAAGCTTTCTTT
CASSPTQGITEAFF
>TRBJ2-5|-|-|TRBV18
TGTGCCAGCTCGTTAGGTCCCGAGACCCAGTACTTC
CASSLGPETQYF
>TRBJ1-3|-|-|TRBV4-1
TGCGCCAGCAGCCTCGCCCGGGACTTCCGAAACACCATATATTTT
CASSLARDFRNTIYF
>TRBJ2-2|once|-|TRBV6-6
TGTGCCAGCTCCGGGAGCCAATTCGGGGAGCTGTTTTTT
CASSGSQFGELFF
>TRBJ1-2|-|-|TRBV6-4
TGTGCCAGCAGTGACAGCCCAAACTATGGCTACACCTTC
CASSDSPNYGYTF
>TRBJ2-7|-|TRBD1|TRBV14
TGTGCCAGCAGCCAATGGGCCGGACAGGGGGCCGAGCAGTACTTC
CASSQWAGQGAEQYF
>TRBJ2-1|-|TRBD2|TRBV5-1
TGCGCCAGCAGCTTGGTGTTGGCGGGAGACCCAGACGAGCAGTTCTTC
CASSLVLAGDPDEQFF
>TRBJ1-6|once|-|TRBV11-2
TGTGCCAGCAGCTTATATCAGGGGAATTCACCCCTCCACTTT
CASSLYQGNSPLHF
>TRBJ1-2|few|-|TRBV20-1
TGCAGTGCTTTCGAAAAGGGTGGCTACACCTTC
CSAFEKGGYTF